The 23 T cell receptor beta chains presented below share a single source sample, sequenced in a study. TCRdb fed the 5' RACE reads into MiXCR, producing one record per CDR3 protein. The profile covers about 53,000 distinct CDR3 sequences, with around 24% appearing a single time and roughly 3% taken by the ten largest. The sample consisted of tumor-infiltrating naive CD4+ T cells sorted from the breast tumor. Subset given: naive CD4+ T cells, CD4+CD45RA+CD25-. Every receptor here comes from a female donor with breast cancer.

This clonotype was counted between two and nine times. The chain joins TRBV6-5 to TRBJ1-2; D call uncertain. CDR3 size: 12 residues. V was clipped by 8 bases and J by 6 bases, with 13 bases between them. CDR1 is MNHEY, CDR2 SVGAGI, per germline. CDR3: CASREGWDGYTF. The CDR3 bases are TGTGCCAGCCGTGAGGGTTGGGATGGCTACACCTTC.

This clonotype was picked up a small number of times. The rearrangement uses TRBV9 and TRBJ2-7; D possibly matches TRBD1 or TRBD2 (5 bases each). The CDR3 has 14 amino acids. Per the germline V gene, CDR1 is SGDLS and CDR2 is YYNGEE. Trimming removed 3 bases from V and 2 bases from J, with 12 bases in between. The DNA for the CDR3 is TGTGCCAGCAGCGCTGGGACGGTTCCCTACGAGCAGTACTTC. Amino acids: CASSAGTVPYEQYF.

The chain has TRBV5-1 and TRBJ1-1; 9 bases map to TRBD1. Trimming at V came to 4 bases and at J to 5 bases, leaving 9 bases not matched to a gene. CDR1 and CDR2 from the germline V gene are SGHRS and YFSETQ. The CDR3 has 15 residues. CDR3 bases: TGCGCCAGCAGCACCTTCGGGACAGGGAAAACTGAAGCTTTCTTT. As protein: CASSTFGTGKTEAFF.

V is TRBV5-6 and J is TRBJ2-1, with 7 bases aligning to TRBD1. The CDR3 length is 14 residues. The germline V gene encodes CDR1 SGHDT and CDR2 YYEEEE. The ends lost 6 bases at V and 4 bases at J; junction bases unmatched: 7. CDR3 sequence (DNA): TGTGCCAGCATCCTGGGACAGCTTTACAATGAGCAGTTCTTC. Its protein product is CASILGQLYNEQFF.

In its sample, this clonotype was seen a few times. The gene calls are TRBV4-2 and TRBJ2-2; no clear D. Germline CDR1 is LGHNA and CDR2 is YNFKEQ. V was cut by 1 base and J by 7 bases, with 13 bases left in between. The CDR3 runs 15 residues. The CDR3 region has the DNA TGTGCCAGCAGCCAAGGTTCCGGAGCCAGCGGGGAGCTGTTTTTT. Translated, it gives CASSQGSGASGELFF.

The chain links TRBV7-9 to TRBJ1-5; tentative D call: TRBD1 (6 bases). CDR1 is SEHNR, CDR2 FQNEAQ, per germline (reference sequence). V lost 0 bases and J 5 bases, leaving 14 bases between the germline ends. The CDR3 runs 16 residues. CDR3 in amino acids: CASSLAAGAKHQPQHF. For the CDR3, the DNA is TGTGCCAGCAGCTTAGCTGCAGGGGCCAAACATCAGCCCCAGCATTTT.

The chain uses TRBV18 and TRBJ1-3; D is undetermined. Trimming took 2 bases from V and 2 from J, leaving 4 bases between them. CDR1 is KGHSH and CDR2 is LQKENI in the germline V gene. This CDR3 comprises 13 residues. This CDR3 reads CASSPEPGNTIYF. CDR3 bases: TGTGCCAGCTCACCAGAACCTGGAAACACCATATATTTT.

V is TRBV7-9 and J is TRBJ2-7, with 7 bases identical to TRBD1. Trimming at V came to 6 bases and at J to 7 bases, leaving 6 bases not matched to a gene. CDR1 and CDR2 from the germline V gene are SEHNR and FQNEAQ (reference sequence). The CDR3 runs 12 residues. DNA of the CDR3: TGTGCCAGCAGTTTACAGGGGAGTGAGCAGTACTTC. It encodes CASSLQGSEQYF.

A few counts support this clonotype. This rearrangement joins TRBV5-6 to TRBJ1-1; 7 bases are a match to TRBD1. Germline V lookup: CDR1 SGHDT, CDR2 YYEEEE. The CDR3 is 13 amino acids. Trimming cost V 6 bases and J 7 bases; bases outside gene matches: 9. The CDR3 region is CASTKDRRGEAFF. The DNA of the CDR3 is TGTGCCAGCACTAAGGACAGGCGGGGTGAAGCTTTCTTT.

The chain links TRBV12-3 or TRBV12-4 to TRBJ1-2; TRBD1 is a possible D gene (6 bases). The CDR3 totals 13 residues. The germline V and J ends were trimmed by 6 bases and 5 bases, with 13 bases remaining between them. In DNA form, the CDR3 reads TGTGCCAGCAGCCGCAACAGGGCGTATGGCTACACCTTC. Amino acid sequence: CASSRNRAYGYTF.

The rearrangement joins TRBV29-1 to TRBJ2-7; 7 nucleotides match TRBD1. CDR1 is SQVTM and CDR2 is ANQGSEA in the germline V gene. V lost 4 bases, J lost 7 bases, and 10 bases stayed unmatched. The length of the CDR3 is 13 residues. The CDR3 bases are TGCAGCGTTGTACAGGGGTGGGCGAGTGAGCAGTACTTC. It translates to CSVVQGWASEQYF.

This chain links TRBV28 with TRBJ1-5; 10 bases are shared with TRBD1. Trimming removed 4 bases from V and 7 bases from J; junction bases left unmatched: 7. Germline V gene lookup returns CDR1 MDHEN and CDR2 SYDVKM. This CDR3 region has 15 residues. DNA for the CDR3: TGTGCCAGCAGTTGGAGGACAGGGGGAGGACAGCCCCAGCATTTT. This gives the protein CASSWRTGGGQPQHF.

This clonotype occurred a few times. The chain has TRBV6-1 and TRBJ1-4, with D perhaps matching TRBD1 (5 bases). The CDR3 is 15 amino acids. CDR1 MNHNS and CDR2 SASEGT come from the germline V gene. With 2 bases removed from V and 3 bases from J, the gap between germline ends came to 10 bases. CDR3 sequence: CASSESAGANEKLFF. In DNA, the CDR3 is TGTGCCAGCAGTGAAAGTGCGGGGGCTAATGAAAAACTGTTTTTT.

This chain links TRBV4-3 with TRBJ2-3; D is unresolved. The CDR3 extends over 15 amino acids. CDR1 and CDR2 from the germline V gene are LGHNA and YSLEER. Trimming removed 0 bases at V and 4 bases at J, with 11 bases between. CDR3 region: CASSQDHTVADTQYF. The CDR3 DNA reads as TGCGCCAGCAGCCAAGATCACACCGTTGCAGATACGCAGTATTTT.

This clonotype has a count of ten or more. The rearrangement joins TRBV6-4 to TRBJ2-2; D is unclear. V was pared by 7 bases and J by 4 bases, with 7 bases between. The CDR3 has 12 amino acids. In germline, CDR1 is MRHNA, CDR2 SNTAGT. CDR3 DNA: TGTGCCAGCATGTCGTTCACCGGGGAGCTGTTTTTT. It yields the protein CASMSFTGELFF.

The chain is built from TRBV5-1 and TRBJ2-1, with 9 bases lining up with TRBD1. There are 16 residues in the CDR3. Germline CDR1 SGHRS, CDR2 YFSETQ. V lost 2 bases, J lost 6 bases, and 9 bases stayed unmatched. The CDR3 protein is CASSLRGDRAPNEQFF. CDR3 DNA sequence: TGCGCCAGCAGCTTAAGAGGGGACAGGGCCCCCAATGAGCAGTTCTTC.

This clonotype came up many times. The chain carries TRBV5-1 and TRBJ1-1, with D possibly matching TRBD1 (6 bases). CDR1 is SGHRS and CDR2 is YFSETQ in the germline V gene. V lost 0 bases to trimming and J lost 4 bases, with 13 bases between them. The CDR3 has 15 amino acids. CDR3 bases: TGCGCCAGCAGCTTGGGTCCGGGGGGCCGCACTGAAGCTTTCTTT. This codes for CASSLGPGGRTEAFF.

This clonotype came up many times. CDR3 loop: CASSFKGEQYF. Written as DNA, the CDR3 is TGCGCCAGCAGCTTCAAGGGCGAGCAGTACTTC. The chain combines TRBV5-1 with TRBJ2-7, with unresolved D. Trimming cost V 2 bases and J 6 bases, with 6 bases left between them. The V gene's germline CDR1 is SGHRS and CDR2 YFSETQ. The CDR3 runs 11 residues.

This clonotype was picked up a small number of times. This chain joins TRBV9 and TRBJ2-7, with D perhaps matching TRBD1 or TRBD2 (5 bases each). CDR3 length: 15 residues. The germline gives CDR1 SGDLS, CDR2 YYNGEE. Trimming took off 4 bases at V and 3 bases at J, with 17 bases between the two ends. CDR3 loop: CASSLTVSGDYEQYF. DNA of the CDR3: TGTGCCAGCAGCCTGACAGTCTCCGGGGACTACGAGCAGTACTTC.

The chain employs TRBV20-1 and TRBJ2-5; D is possibly TRBD2 (6 bases). The CDR3 spans 14 residues. The V gene lost 4 bases and the J gene lost 1 base, with 13 bases spanning the gap. The germline V gene has CDR1 DFQATT and CDR2 SNEGSKA (reference sequence). CDR3: CSAIIGGIQETQYF. CDR3 DNA sequence: TGCAGTGCTATTATTGGCGGGATCCAAGAGACCCAGTACTTC.

There are a few counts of this clonotype. The chain recombines TRBV5-1 with TRBJ1-2, with a tentative D call TRBD1 (5 bases). CDR1 is SGHRS and CDR2 is YFSETQ in the germline V gene. V shed 1 base and J shed 6 bases, with 10 bases lying between them. The CDR3 covers 13 residues. In DNA, the CDR3 is TGCGCCAGCAGCTTGAGTGCGGGGGATGGCTACACCTTC. This gives the protein CASSLSAGDGYTF.

This chain joins TRBV5-1 and TRBJ2-1; D is possibly TRBD2 (6 bases). The CDR3 loop spans 14 amino acids. V was cut by 3 bases and J by 6 bases, with 13 bases left in between. CDR1 is SGHRS, CDR2 YFSETQ, per germline. The CDR3 loop is CASSSSTSSNEQFF. The CDR3 DNA sequence: TGCGCCAGCAGCTCATCGACTAGTTCCAATGAGCAGTTCTTC.

The chain is built from TRBV7-2 and TRBJ2-1; 7 bases map to TRBD2. The CDR3 is 20 amino acids. CDR1 is SGHTA, CDR2 FQGNSA, per germline. J was trimmed by 4 bases and V by 1 base; bases with no gene match: 19. The CDR3 DNA reads TGTGCCAGCAGCTTAGTTGGCGGGGCGAAAACCGGGAGGAAATACAATGAGCAGTTCTTC. Protein: CASSLVGGAKTGRKYNEQFF.